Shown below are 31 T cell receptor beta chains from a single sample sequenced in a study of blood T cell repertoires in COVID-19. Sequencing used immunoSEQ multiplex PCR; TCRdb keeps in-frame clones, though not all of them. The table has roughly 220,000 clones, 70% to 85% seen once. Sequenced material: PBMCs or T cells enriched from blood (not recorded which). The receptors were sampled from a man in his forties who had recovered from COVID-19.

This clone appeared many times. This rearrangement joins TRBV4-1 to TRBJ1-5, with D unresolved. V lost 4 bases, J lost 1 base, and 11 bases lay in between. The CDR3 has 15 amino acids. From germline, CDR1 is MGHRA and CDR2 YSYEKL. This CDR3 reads CASSPRSGSNQPQHF. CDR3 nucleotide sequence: TGCGCCAGCAGCCCCAGATCGGGGAGCAATCAGCCCCAGCATTTT.

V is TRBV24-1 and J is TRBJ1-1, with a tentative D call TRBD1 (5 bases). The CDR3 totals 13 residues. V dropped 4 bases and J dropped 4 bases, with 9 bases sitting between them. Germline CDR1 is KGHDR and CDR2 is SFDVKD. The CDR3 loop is CATSEPDSTEAFF. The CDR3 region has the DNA TGTGCCACCAGTGAACCTGACAGCACTGAAGCTTTCTTT.

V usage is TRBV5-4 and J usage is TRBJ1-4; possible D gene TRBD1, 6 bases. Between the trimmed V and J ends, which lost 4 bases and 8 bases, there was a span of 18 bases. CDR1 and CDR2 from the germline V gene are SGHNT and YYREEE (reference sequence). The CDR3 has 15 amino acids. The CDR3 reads CASSTGGSSGEKLFF. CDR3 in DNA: TGTGCCAGCAGCACGGGGGGCTCCTCAGGGGAAAAACTGTTTTTT.

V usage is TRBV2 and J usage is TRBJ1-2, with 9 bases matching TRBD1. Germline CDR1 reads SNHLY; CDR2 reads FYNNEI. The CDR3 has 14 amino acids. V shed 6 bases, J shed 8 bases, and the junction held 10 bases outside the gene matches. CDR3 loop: CASSDRDRVYGYTF. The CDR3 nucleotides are TGTGCCAGCAGCGATCGGGACAGGGTTTACGGCTACACCTTC.

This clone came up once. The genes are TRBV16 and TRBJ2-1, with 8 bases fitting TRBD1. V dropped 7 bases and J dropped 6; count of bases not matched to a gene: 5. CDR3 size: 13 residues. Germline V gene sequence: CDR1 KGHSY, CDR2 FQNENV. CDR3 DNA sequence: TGTGCCAGCAAGGACAGGGATGTCAATGAGCAGTTCTTC. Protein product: CASKDRDVNEQFF.

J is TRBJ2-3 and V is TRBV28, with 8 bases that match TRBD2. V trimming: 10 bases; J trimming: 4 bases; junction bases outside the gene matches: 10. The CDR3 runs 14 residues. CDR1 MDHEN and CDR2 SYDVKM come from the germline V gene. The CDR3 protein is CAIWGASGSDTQYF. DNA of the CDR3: TGTGCCATCTGGGGGGCTAGCGGGTCAGATACGCAGTATTTT.

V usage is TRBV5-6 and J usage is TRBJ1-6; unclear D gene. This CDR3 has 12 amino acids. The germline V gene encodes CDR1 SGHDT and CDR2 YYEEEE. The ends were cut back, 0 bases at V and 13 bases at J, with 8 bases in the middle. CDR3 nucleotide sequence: TGTGCCAGCAGCTTGGACGTAGTCCCCCTCCACTTT. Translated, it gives CASSLDVVPLHF.

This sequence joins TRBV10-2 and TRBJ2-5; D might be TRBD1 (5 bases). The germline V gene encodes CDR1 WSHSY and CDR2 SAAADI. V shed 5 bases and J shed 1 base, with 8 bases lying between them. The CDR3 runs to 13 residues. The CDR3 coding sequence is TGCGCCAGCAGTCAGGGAAGCCAAGAGACCCAGTACTTC. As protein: CASSQGSQETQYF.

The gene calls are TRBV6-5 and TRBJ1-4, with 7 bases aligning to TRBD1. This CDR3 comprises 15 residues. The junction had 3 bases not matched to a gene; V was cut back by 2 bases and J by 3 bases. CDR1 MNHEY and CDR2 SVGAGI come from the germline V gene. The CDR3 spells CASSYRGGPNEKLFF. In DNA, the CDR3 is TGTGCCAGCAGTTACCGAGGGGGCCCTAATGAAAAACTGTTTTTT.

The CDR3 spells CASRSGTGELFF. The CDR3 region has the DNA TGCGCCAGCAGGTCGGGAACCGGGGAGCTGTTTTTT. This chain joins TRBV5-1 and TRBJ2-2, with D possibly being TRBD2 (5 bases). The germline V gene encodes CDR1 SGHRS and CDR2 YFSETQ. V was cut by 5 bases and J by 5 bases, with 7 bases left in between. This CDR3 is 12 amino acids long.

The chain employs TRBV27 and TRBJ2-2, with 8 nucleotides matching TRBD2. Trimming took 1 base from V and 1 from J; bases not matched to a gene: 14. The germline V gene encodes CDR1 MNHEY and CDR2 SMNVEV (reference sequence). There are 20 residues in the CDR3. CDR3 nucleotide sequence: TGTGCCAGCAGTTTATATTCCCCCAGAGCGGGGGCCAGGAACACCGGGGAGCTGTTTTTT. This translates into CASSLYSPRAGARNTGELFF.

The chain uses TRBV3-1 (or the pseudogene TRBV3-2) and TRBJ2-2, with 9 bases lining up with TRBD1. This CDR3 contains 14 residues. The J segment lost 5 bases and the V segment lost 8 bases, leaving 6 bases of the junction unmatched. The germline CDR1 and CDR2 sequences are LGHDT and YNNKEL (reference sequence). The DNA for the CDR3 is TGTGCCAGCGGATTACAGGGGGCGACCGGGGAGCTGTTTTTT. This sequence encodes CASGLQGATGELFF.

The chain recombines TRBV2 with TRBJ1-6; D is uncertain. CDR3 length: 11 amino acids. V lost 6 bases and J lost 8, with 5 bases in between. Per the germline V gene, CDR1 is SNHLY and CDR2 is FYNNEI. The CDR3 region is CASRSDSPLHF. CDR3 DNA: TGTGCCAGCAGATCGGATTCACCCCTCCACTTT.

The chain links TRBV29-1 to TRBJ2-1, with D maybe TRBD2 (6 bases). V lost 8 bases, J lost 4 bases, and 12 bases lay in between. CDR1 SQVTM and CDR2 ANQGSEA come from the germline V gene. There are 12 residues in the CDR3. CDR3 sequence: CSLTEGYNEQFF. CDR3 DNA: TGCAGCTTGACGGAGGGATACAATGAGCAGTTCTTC.

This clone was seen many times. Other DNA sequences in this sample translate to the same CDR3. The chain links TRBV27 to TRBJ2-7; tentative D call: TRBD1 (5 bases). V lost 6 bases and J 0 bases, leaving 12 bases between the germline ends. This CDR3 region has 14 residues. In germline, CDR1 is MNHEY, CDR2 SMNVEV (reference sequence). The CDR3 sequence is CASSLTALSYEQYF. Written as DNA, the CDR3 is TGTGCCAGCAGCCTGACAGCCCTCTCCTACGAGCAGTACTTC.

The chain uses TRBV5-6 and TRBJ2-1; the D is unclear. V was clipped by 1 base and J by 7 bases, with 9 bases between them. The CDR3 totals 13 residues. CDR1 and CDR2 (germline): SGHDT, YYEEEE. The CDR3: CASSLKLVNEQFF. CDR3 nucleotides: TGTGCCAGCAGCTTGAAACTGGTGAATGAGCAGTTCTTC.

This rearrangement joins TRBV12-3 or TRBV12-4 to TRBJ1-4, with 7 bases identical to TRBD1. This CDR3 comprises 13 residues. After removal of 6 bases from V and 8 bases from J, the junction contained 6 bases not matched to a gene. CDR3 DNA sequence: TGTGCCAGCAGGCCGACAGGGTCGGAAAAACTGTTTTTT. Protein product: CASRPTGSEKLFF.

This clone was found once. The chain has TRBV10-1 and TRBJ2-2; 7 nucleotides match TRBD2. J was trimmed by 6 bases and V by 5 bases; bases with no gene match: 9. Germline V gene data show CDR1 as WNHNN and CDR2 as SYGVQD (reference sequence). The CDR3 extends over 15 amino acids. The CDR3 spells CASSPRPLASGELFF. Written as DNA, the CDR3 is TGCGCCAGCAGTCCCCGGCCACTAGCGTCCGGGGAGCTGTTTTTT.

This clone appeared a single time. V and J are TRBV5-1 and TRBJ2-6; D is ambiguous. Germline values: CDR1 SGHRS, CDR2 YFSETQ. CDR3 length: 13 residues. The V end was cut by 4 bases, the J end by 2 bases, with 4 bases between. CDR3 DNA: TGCGCCAGCAGCCCCACTGGGGCCAACGTCCTGACTTTC. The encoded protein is CASSPTGANVLTF.

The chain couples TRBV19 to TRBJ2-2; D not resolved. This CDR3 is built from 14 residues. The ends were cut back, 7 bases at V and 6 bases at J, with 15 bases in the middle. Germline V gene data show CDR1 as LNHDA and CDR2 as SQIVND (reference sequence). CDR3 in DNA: TGTGCCAGTACCCTTCTCTTTTCCGCCGGGGAGCTGTTTTTT. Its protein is CASTLLFSAGELFF.

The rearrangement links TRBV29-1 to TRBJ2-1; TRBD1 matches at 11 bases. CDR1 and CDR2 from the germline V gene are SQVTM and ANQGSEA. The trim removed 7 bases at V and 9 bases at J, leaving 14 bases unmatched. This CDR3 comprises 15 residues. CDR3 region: CSASTDRGRLSEQFF. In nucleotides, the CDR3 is TGCAGCGCATCGACGGACAGGGGGCGGCTCAGTGAGCAGTTCTTC.

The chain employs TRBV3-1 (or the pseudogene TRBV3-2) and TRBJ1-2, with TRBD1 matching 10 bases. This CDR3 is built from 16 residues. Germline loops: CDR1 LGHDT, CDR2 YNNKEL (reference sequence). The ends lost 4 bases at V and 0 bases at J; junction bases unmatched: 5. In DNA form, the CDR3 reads TGTGCCAGCAGCCGCCGGGACAGGGGATCTAACTATGGCTACACCTTC. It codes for CASSRRDRGSNYGYTF.

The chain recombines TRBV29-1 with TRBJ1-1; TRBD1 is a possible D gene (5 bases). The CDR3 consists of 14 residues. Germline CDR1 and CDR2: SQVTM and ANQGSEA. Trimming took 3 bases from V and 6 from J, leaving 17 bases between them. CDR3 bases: TGCAGCGTTGATTCCTCGGGGGTGGTCCCTGAAGCTTTCTTT. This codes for CSVDSSGVVPEAFF.

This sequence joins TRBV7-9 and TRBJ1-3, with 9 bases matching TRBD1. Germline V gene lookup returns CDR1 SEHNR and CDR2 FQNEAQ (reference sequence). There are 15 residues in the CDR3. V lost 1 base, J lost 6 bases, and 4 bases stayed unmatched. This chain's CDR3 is CASSLDTGGLNTIYF. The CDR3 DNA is TGTGCCAGCAGCTTAGATACAGGGGGCTTAAACACCATATATTTT. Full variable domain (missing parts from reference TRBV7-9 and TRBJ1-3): DTGVSQNPRHKITKRGQNVTFRCDPISEHNRLYWYRQTLGQGPEFLTYFQNEAQLEKSRLLSDRFSAERPKGSFSTLEIQRTEQGDSAMYLCASSLDTGGLNTIYFGEGSWLTVV.

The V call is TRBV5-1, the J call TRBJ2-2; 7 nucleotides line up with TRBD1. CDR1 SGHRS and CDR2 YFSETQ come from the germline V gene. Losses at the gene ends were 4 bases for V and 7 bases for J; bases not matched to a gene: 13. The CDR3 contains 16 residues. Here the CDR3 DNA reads TGCGCCAGCAGCCCTACGGTGGGACAGACTGACGGGGAGCTGTTTTTT. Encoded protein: CASSPTVGQTDGELFF.

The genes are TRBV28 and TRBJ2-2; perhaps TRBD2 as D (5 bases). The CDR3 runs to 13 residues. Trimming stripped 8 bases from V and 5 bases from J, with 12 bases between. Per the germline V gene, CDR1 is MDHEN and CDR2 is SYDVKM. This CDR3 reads CASEPSRTGELFF. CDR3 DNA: TGTGCCAGCGAGCCTAGCAGAACCGGGGAGCTGTTTTTT.

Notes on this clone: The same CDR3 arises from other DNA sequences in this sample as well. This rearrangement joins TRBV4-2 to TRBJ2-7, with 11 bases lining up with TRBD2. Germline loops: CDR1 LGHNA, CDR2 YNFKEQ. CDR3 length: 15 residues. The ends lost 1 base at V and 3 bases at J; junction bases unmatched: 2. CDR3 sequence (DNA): TGTGCCAGCAGCCAAGCCGGGACTAGCGGCTACGAGCAGTACTTC. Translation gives CASSQAGTSGYEQYF.

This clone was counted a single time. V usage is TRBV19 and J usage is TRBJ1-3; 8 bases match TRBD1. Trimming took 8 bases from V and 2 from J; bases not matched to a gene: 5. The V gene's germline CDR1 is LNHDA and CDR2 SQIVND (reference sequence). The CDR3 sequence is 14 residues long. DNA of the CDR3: TGTGCCAGTCTTCAGGGGGCCCCTGGAAACACCATATATTTT. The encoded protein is CASLQGAPGNTIYF.

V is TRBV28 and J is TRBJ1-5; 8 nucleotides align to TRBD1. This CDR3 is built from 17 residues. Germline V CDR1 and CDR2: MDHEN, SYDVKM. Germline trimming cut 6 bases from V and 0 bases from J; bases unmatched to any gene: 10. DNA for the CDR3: TGTGCCAGCAGCCTAACCGGACAGGGCTATAGCAATCAGCCCCAGCATTTT. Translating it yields CASSLTGQGYSNQPQHF. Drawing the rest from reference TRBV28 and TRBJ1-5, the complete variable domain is DVKVTQSSRYLVKRTGEKVFLECVQDMDHENMFWYRQDPGLGLRLIYFSYDVKMKEKGDIPEGYSVSREKKERFSLILESASTNQTSMYLCASSLTGQGYSNQPQHFGDGTRLSIL.

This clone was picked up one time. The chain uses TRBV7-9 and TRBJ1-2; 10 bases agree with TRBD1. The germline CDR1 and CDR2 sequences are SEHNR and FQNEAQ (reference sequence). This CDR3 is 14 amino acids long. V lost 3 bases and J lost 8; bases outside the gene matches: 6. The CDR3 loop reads CASSFLGTGEGYTF. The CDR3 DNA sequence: TGTGCCAGCAGCTTCCTAGGGACAGGGGAGGGCTACACCTTC. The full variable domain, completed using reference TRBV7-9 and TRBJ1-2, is DTGVSQNPRHKITKRGQNVTFRCDPISEHNRLYWYRQTLGQGPEFLTYFQNEAQLEKSRLLSDRFSAERPKGSFSTLEIQRTEQGDSAMYLCASSFLGTGEGYTFGSGTRLTVV.

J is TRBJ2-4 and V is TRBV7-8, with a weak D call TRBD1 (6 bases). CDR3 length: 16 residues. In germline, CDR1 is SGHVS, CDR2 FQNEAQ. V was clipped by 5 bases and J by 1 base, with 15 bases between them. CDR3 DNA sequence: TGTGCCAGCAGCAAACAGGGTCAGGGGGCCAAAAACATTCAGTACTTC. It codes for CASSKQGQGAKNIQYF.